Only a few counts were recorded for the clone carrying this T cell receptor beta chain. Its antigen is undetermined. The data derive from a study of T cell repertoires in cytomegalovirus infection. In TCRdb, the reads were re-called with MiXCR into one record per CDR3 protein. The repertoire holds a few hundred thousand distinct CDR3 sequences, with roughly 43% as singletons. The CDR3 contains 15 residues. Trimming shortened V by 3 bases and J by 5 bases, and 13 bases separated the two germline ends. This specimen was cultured PBMCs, taken from culture after CMV antigen stimulation. The clonotype was recovered from a human donor in good health (CMV status not recorded). Some clones in this sample may be carry-over from other donors' samples. The rearrangement links TRBV12-3 or TRBV12-4 to TRBJ2-2, with a weak D call TRBD1 (5 bases). CDR3: CASSLWQGETGELFF. The CDR3 coding sequence is TGTGCCAGCAGTTTGTGGCAGGGTGAGACCGGGGAGCTGTTTTTT.